This paragraph reports one TCR beta chain. The antigen is unknown. The CDR3 length is 14 residues. Looked up from germline, CDR1 is SGHRS and CDR2 is YFSETQ. V dropped 0 bases and J dropped 12 bases, with 18 bases sitting between them. The record originates from a study of breast tumors, draining lymph nodes, adjacent tissues. Study outcomes and limitations: Tumors had less TCR diversity than lymph nodes, more than nontumor tissue. Compared with basal-like, luminal-like tumors shared significantly more repertoire with nontumor tissue.

MiXCR, run by TCRdb on the multiplex PCR reads, gives a single entry per CDR3 protein. The table records over 250,000 distinct CDR3 sequences, about 33% of them present only once. Samples came from axillary lymph nodes draining the breast cancer. The specimen was axillary lymph node tissue. The V and J genes are TRBV5-1 and TRBJ1-2; D might be TRBD1 (5 bases). The clonotype comes from a female donor with breast cancer. Some clones in this sample may be carry-over from other donors' samples. The CDR3 bases are TGCGCCAGCAGCTTGGACAGGACATACTCTGGAAACACCTTC. Translating it yields CASSLDRTYSGNTF.